This TCR beta chain was documented in a study of T cells in Graves' hyperthyroidism and ophthalmopathy. The CDR3 regions of TCR beta were amplified from RNA transcripts. A first-round RT-PCR of the TCR CDR3 used the HTBI primer set. MiXCR, applied by TCRdb to the multiplex PCR reads, yields one record per CDR3 protein. The repertoire includes about 840,000 distinct CDR3 sequences, 35% to 40% of them detected once, and 7.5% to 9.5% sits in the top ten. The count of this clonotype is one. The receptor's source is a man aged 18 to 35 with Graves' hyperthyroidism. What was sequenced was blood.

The CDR3 is CASSPRGSTEAFF. The CDR3 DNA sequence: TGCGCCAGCAGCCCTCGGGGATCCACTGAAGCTTTCTTT. This sequence joins TRBV5-1 and TRBJ1-1; D unclear. Germline V gene sequence: CDR1 SGHRS, CDR2 YFSETQ. V was cut by 4 bases and J by 4 bases, with 11 bases left in between. The CDR3 loop spans 13 amino acids.